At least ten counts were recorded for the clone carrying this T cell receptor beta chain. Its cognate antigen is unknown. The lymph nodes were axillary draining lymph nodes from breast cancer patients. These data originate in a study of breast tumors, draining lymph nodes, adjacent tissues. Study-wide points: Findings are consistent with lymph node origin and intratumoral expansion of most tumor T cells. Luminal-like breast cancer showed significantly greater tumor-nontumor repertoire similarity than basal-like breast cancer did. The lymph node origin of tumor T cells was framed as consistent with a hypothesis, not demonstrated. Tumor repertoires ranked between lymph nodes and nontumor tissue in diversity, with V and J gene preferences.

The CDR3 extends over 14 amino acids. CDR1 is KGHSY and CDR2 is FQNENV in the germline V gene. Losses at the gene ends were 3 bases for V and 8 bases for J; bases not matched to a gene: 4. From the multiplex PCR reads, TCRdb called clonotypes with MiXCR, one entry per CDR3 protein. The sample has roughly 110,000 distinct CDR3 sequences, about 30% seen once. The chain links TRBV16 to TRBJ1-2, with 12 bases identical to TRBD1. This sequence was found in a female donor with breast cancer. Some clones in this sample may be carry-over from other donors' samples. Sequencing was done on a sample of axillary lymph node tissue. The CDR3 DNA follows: TGTGCCAGCAGCCACGGGACAGGGGGCCTCGGCTACACCTTC. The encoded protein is CASSHGTGGLGYTF.